The entry below describes one TCR beta chain. Its target is unknown. Data came from immunoSEQ multiplex PCR; TCRdb stores just in-frame clones and leaves some out. This sample has about 160,000 clones, with 90% to 95% found just once. CDR1 MNHEY and CDR2 SVGAGI come from the germline V gene. This CDR3 contains 13 residues. V gave up 7 bases and J gave up 2 bases, with 12 bases separating them. The data stem from a study of T cell responses to AZD1222 COVID-19 vaccine. Background on the study: Some second doses came at about 4 weeks and others at about 12 weeks; these were pooled.

Study results and caveats: Samples come after the peak T cell response, not at day 14. Just a handful of people given AZD1222 tested seropositive at baseline.

The specimen was peripheral blood, collected on day 0 of AZD1222 vaccination. The chain joins TRBV6-5 to TRBJ2-7; TRBD1 is a possible D gene (5 bases). The receptor was isolated from an adult in good health. The CDR3 sequence is CASTPGFAYEQYV. For the CDR3, the DNA is TGTGCCAGCACCCCAGGGTTCGCCTACGAGCAGTACGTC.